This T cell receptor beta chain was found in a study of T-cell reconstitution after alpha-beta-depleted transplantation in children. The CDR3 contains 16 residues. V shed 4 bases and J shed 0 bases, with 12 bases lying between them. Germline V gene lookup returns CDR1 SGHVS and CDR2 FNYEAQ. Unique molecular identifiers were incorporated when the TCRbeta library was constructed. TCRdb reanalysed the PCR reads using MiXCR and keeps one entry per CDR3 protein. The data show about 400,000 distinct CDR3 sequences, with about a fifth seen just once and around 4% held by the top ten. The rearrangement uses TRBV7-6 and TRBJ1-4; D is uncertain. The material was PBMCs from the stem cell graft donor, obtained from the stem cell graft. The clonotype originates from a human donor who donated a stem cell graft to a child with acute myeloid leukemia. The CDR3 sequence is CASSSAGVATNEKLFF. The DNA of the CDR3 is TGTGCCAGCAGCTCCGCCGGAGTCGCAACTAATGAAAAACTGTTTTTT.